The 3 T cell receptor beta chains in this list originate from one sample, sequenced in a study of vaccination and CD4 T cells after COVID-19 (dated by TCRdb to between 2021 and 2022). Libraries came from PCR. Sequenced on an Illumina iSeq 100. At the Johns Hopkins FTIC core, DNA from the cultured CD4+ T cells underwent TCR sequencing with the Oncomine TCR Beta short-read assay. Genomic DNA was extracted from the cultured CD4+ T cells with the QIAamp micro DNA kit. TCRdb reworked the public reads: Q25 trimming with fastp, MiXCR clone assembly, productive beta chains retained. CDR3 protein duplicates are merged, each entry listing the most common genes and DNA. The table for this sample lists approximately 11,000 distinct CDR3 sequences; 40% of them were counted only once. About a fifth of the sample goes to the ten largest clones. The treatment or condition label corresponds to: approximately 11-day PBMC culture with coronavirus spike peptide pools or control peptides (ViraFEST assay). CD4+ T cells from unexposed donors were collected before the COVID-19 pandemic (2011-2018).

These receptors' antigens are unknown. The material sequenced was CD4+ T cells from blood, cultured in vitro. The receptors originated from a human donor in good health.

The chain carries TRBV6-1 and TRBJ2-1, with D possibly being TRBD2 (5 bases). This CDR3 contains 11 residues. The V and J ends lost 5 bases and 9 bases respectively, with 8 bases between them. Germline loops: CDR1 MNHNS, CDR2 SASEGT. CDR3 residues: CASSPSGEQFF. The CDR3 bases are TGTGCCAGCAGTCCCAGCGGTGAGCAGTTCTTC.

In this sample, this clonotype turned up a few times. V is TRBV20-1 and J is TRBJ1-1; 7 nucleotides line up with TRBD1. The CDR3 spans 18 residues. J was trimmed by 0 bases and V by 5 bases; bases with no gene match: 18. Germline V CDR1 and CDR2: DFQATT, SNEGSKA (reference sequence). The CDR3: CSALVGGAALLLNTEAFF. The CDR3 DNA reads TGCAGTGCTTTAGTAGGGGGCGCCGCGCTATTGCTGAACACTGAAGCTTTCTTT.

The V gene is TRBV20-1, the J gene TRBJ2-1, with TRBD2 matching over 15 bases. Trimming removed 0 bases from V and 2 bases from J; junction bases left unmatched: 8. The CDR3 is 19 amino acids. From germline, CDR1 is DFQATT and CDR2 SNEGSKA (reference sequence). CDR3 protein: CSARDRTSGRALAYNEQFF. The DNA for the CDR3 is TGCAGTGCTAGAGATCGGACTAGCGGGAGGGCCCTCGCCTACAATGAGCAGTTCTTC.